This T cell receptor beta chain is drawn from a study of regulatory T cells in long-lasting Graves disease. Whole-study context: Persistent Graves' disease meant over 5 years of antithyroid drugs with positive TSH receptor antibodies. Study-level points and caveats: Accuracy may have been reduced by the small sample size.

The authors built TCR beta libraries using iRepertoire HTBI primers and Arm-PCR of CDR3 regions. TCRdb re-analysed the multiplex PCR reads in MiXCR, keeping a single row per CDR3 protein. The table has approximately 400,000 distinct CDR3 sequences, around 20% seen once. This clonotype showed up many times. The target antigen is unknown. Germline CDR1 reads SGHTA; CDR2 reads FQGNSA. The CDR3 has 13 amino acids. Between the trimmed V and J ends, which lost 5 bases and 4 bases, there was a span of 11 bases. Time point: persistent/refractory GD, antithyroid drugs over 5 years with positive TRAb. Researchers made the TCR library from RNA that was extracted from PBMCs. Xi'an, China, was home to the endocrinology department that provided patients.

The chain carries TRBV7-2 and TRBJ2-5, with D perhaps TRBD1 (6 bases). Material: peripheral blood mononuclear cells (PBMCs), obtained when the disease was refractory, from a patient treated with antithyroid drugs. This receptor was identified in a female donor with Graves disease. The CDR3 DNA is TGTGCCAGCAGCGGCGGACAGTCAGAGACCCAGTACTTC. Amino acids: CASSGGQSETQYF.